This T cell receptor (beta chain) was documented in a study of graft-versus-host responses after intestinal transplantation. Study outcomes and limitations: GvH clone levels peaked in circulation, and this peak was associated with early post-transplant HvG declines.

Only in-frame clones appear in the TCRdb table, and some are missing; sequencing was by immunoSEQ multiplex PCR. The sample shows 40,000 or so clones, around 87% of them seen only once. Trimming took 5 bases from V and 2 from J; bases not matched to a gene: 6. The germline gives CDR1 MNHEY, CDR2 SMNVEV (reference sequence). This CDR3 comprises 14 residues. Graft samples were processed, releasing intraepithelial and lamina propria lymphocytes. Comments on this clone: Its antigen is not known.

The chain carries TRBV27 and TRBJ2-7, with 7 bases that match TRBD1. This TCR was recovered from a human patient who received an intestinal transplant, so some T cells may come from the graft donor. The specimen was ileum tissue, collected 200 to 210 days after intestinal transplant. The CDR3 nucleotides are TGTGCCAGCAGTCTACAGGGGTGGACCTACGAGCAGTACTTC. Its translation: CASSLQGWTYEQYF.